The sequence of this TCR beta chain was determined in a study of preoperative IRX-2 immunotherapy in early breast cancer. Per germline, CDR1 MNHNS and CDR2 SASEGT. Trimming stripped 4 bases from V and 2 bases from J, with 12 bases between. The CDR3 sequence is 15 residues long. Data came from immunoSEQ multiplex PCR; TCRdb stores just in-frame clones and leaves some out. The data contain some 25,000 clones, roughly nine tenths of them singletons. This clone was picked up one time. Regarding treatment: preoperative locoregional IRX-2 cytokine immunotherapy. The chain has TRBV6-1 and TRBJ1-3; possibly TRBD1 for D (6 bases). Sequencing was performed on tumor tissue, taken after IRX-2 immunotherapy. The source of this sequence is a human donor with breast cancer. CDR3 bases: TGTGCCAGCAGTGTGGGCGGACAGACTGGAAACACCATATATTTT. Translating gives CASSVGGQTGNTIYF.